These 21 T cell receptor beta chains were sequenced from one sample in a study of T cell responses to AZD1222 COVID-19 vaccine. TCRdb keeps only in-frame clones here, not all; method: immunoSEQ multiplex PCR. This sample has 150,000 to 200,000 clones, with roughly 87% found just once. Sequenced here: peripheral blood, sampled on day 0 of AZD1222 vaccination. These receptors were taken from an adult in good health.

This sequence joins TRBV5-1 and TRBJ2-5; a possible D gene is TRBD1 (5 bases). Trimming removed 0 bases at V and 5 bases at J, with 5 bases between. CDR1 is SGHRS and CDR2 is YFSETQ in the germline V gene. The CDR3 runs to 12 residues. CDR3 DNA sequence: TGCGCCAGCAGCTTGGAGGGGGAGACCCAGTACTTC. This translates into CASSLEGETQYF.

This clone was seen a few times. V gene TRBV6-5 combines with J gene TRBJ1-4; TRBD1 aligns across 10 bases. J lost 5 bases, V lost 2 bases, and 5 bases had no gene match. Germline assignment: CDR1 MNHEY and CDR2 SVGAGI. The length of the CDR3 is 16 residues. This CDR3 reads CASSYGTGDRNEKLFF. CDR3 sequence (DNA): TGTGCCAGCAGTTACGGGACAGGGGACCGCAATGAAAAACTGTTTTTT.

This clone was recorded once. The CDR3 bases are TGTGCCAGCAGCCAAGCAGCTTACGGGACAGGAATCTACGAGCAGTACTTC. Translated, it gives CASSQAAYGTGIYEQYF. This chain links TRBV3-1 (or the pseudogene TRBV3-2) with TRBJ2-7, with 8 bases lining up with TRBD1. CDR1 LGHDT and CDR2 YNNKEL come from the germline V gene (reference sequence). V dropped 1 base and J dropped 3; count of bases not matched to a gene: 11. The CDR3 extends over 17 amino acids.

The chain uses TRBV28 and TRBJ1-5, with D possibly TRBD1 on 5 matching bases. V was clipped by 6 bases and J by 8 bases, with 20 bases between them. Germline assignment: CDR1 MDHEN and CDR2 SYDVKM. The CDR3 length is 15 residues. CDR3 region: CASSNSFGGLEPQHF. The DNA of the CDR3 is TGTGCCAGCAGCAACTCCTTCGGGGGGTTGGAGCCCCAGCATTTT.

The rearrangement links TRBV15 to TRBJ1-6; the match to TRBD1 covers 7 bases. Germline V lookup: CDR1 LNHNV, CDR2 YYDKDF (reference sequence). CDR3 length: 15 residues. The ends lost 5 bases at V and 13 bases at J; junction bases unmatched: 14. The CDR3 DNA reads as TGTGCCACCAGCTCCCGGACAGGTCCCGTGACGCCCCTCCACTTT. Amino acid sequence: CATSSRTGPVTPLHF.

V usage is TRBV19 and J usage is TRBJ1-2; D call uncertain. This CDR3 has 12 residues. The V end was cut by 9 bases, the J end by 4 bases, with 12 bases between. In germline, CDR1 is LNHDA, CDR2 SQIVND (reference sequence). This chain's CDR3 is CASTPGPYGYTF. The CDR3 nucleotides are TGTGCCAGCACCCCGGGCCCCTATGGCTACACCTTC.

The chain has TRBV5-1 and TRBJ1-1; unclear D gene. CDR3 length equals 14 residues. Trimming removed 0 bases at V and 2 bases at J, with 8 bases between. Germline-derived CDR1 and CDR2 are SGHRS and YFSETQ. The CDR3 reads CASSLVAGNTEAFF. CDR3 bases: TGCGCCAGCAGCTTGGTAGCGGGAAACACTGAAGCTTTCTTT.

The V gene is TRBV2, the J gene TRBJ2-3; possibly TRBD1 for D (6 bases). V was shortened by 6 bases and J by 2 bases, with 12 bases between the two germline ends. The CDR3 length is 14 residues. Germline assignment: CDR1 SNHLY and CDR2 FYNNEI. The CDR3 loop reads CASSVQGITDTQYF. CDR3 sequence (DNA): TGTGCCAGCAGCGTACAGGGTATCACAGATACGCAGTATTTT.

The rearrangement joins TRBV9 to TRBJ1-1, with unresolved D. The germline V gene has CDR1 SGDLS and CDR2 YYNGEE. The V and J ends lost 4 bases and 3 bases respectively, with 7 bases between them. The CDR3 contains 12 residues. In nucleotides, the CDR3 is TGTGCCAGCAGCTACATGGACACTGAAGCTTTCTTT. Its translation is CASSYMDTEAFF.

The genes are TRBV6-5 and TRBJ2-7; 12 bases align to TRBD2. The CDR3 extends over 15 amino acids. Germline CDR1 reads MNHEY; CDR2 reads SVGAGI. The junction had 9 bases not matched to a gene; V was cut back by 8 bases and J by 4 bases. CDR3 amino acids: CASQRLAGDLYEQYF. The CDR3 DNA follows: TGTGCCAGCCAGCGACTAGCGGGAGATCTGTACGAGCAGTACTTC.

This chain links TRBV21-1 with TRBJ2-1; TRBD2 was called by the table and not checked on the DNA. TRBV21-1 is recorded as a pseudogene. This CDR3 spans 20 amino acids. The CDR3 is CASSKAGTSGRVSSYNEQFF. The DNA of the CDR3 is TGTGCCAGCAGCAAAGCTGGGACTAGCGGGAGGGTTAGCTCCTACAATGAGCAGTTCTTC.

V usage is TRBV30 and J usage is TRBJ2-1; 8 nucleotides agree with TRBD2. Germline values: CDR1 GTSNPN, CDR2 SVGIG (reference sequence). The junction had 9 bases not matched to a gene; V was cut back by 2 bases and J by 9 bases. The CDR3 has 14 amino acids. The CDR3 loop is CAWSLTREVGEQFF. CDR3 DNA: TGTGCCTGGAGTTTAACGCGGGAGGTGGGTGAGCAGTTCTTC.

This chain uses TRBV5-4 with TRBJ2-7; D remains unclear. Germline CDR1 is SGHNT and CDR2 is YYREEE (reference sequence). This CDR3 has 13 amino acids. Between the trimmed V and J ends, which lost 4 bases and 6 bases, there was a span of 14 bases. CDR3: CASSAKVGGEQYF. CDR3 nucleotide sequence: TGTGCCAGCAGCGCCAAGGTGGGTGGCGAGCAGTACTTC.

This chain joins TRBV29-1 and TRBJ2-1, with D perhaps TRBD2 (5 bases). The CDR3 spans 12 residues. Per the germline V gene, CDR1 is SQVTM and CDR2 is ANQGSEA. Trimming cost V 3 bases and J 5 bases, with 8 bases left between them. The CDR3: CSVETTDNEQFF. The CDR3 DNA is TGCAGCGTTGAGACTACCGACAATGAGCAGTTCTTC.

The chain uses TRBV19 and TRBJ2-7; the match to TRBD1 covers 10 bases. The CDR3 spans 16 residues. V lost 3 bases, J lost 3 bases, and 8 bases stayed unmatched. The germline gives CDR1 LNHDA, CDR2 SQIVND (reference sequence). The CDR3 loop is CASSISVTGGRYEQYF. The CDR3 nucleotides are TGTGCCAGTAGTATCTCTGTGACAGGGGGCCGCTACGAGCAGTACTTC.

V usage is TRBV2 and J usage is TRBJ2-7; a weak D match, TRBD1 (5 bases). V lost 3 bases and J 1 base, leaving 13 bases between the germline ends. The CDR3 covers 15 residues. The germline V gene encodes CDR1 SNHLY and CDR2 FYNNEI. CDR3 coding DNA: TGTGCCAGCAGTGACCCAGTGGCAGGGTCCTACGAGCAGTACTTC. Amino acid sequence: CASSDPVAGSYEQYF. The full variable domain, rest sourced from reference TRBV2 and TRBJ2-7, is EPEVTQTPSHQVTQMGQEVILRCVPISNHLYFYWYRQILGQKVEFLVSFYNNEISEKSEIFDDQFSVERPDGSNFTLKIRSTKLEDSAMYFCASSDPVAGSYEQYFGPGTRLTVT.

The rearrangement links TRBV5-5 to TRBJ1-1, with no clear D. CDR3 length equals 18 residues. Germline CDR1 SGHKS, CDR2 YYEKEE (reference sequence). The V and J ends lost 0 bases and 1 base respectively, with 19 bases between them. The CDR3 region has the DNA TGTGCCAGCAGCTTGGAAGGTAGTCCAAGGGCTACGAACACTGAAGCTTTCTTT. This gives the protein CASSLEGSPRATNTEAFF.

This chain links TRBV12-3 or TRBV12-4 with TRBJ2-7, with D possibly being TRBD1 (6 bases). The CDR3 is 13 amino acids. Deletions cut 8 bases from V and 2 bases from J, with 13 bases between. The CDR3 DNA is TGTGCCAGCGGATTCGGACAGACCTACGAGCAGTACTTC. It yields the protein CASGFGQTYEQYF.

The chain carries TRBV3-1 (or the pseudogene TRBV3-2) and TRBJ2-7; D ambiguous. CDR1 and CDR2 from the germline V gene are LGHDT and YNNKEL (reference sequence). Between the trimmed V and J ends, which lost 0 bases and 2 bases, there was a span of 5 bases. The length of the CDR3 is 13 residues. The CDR3: CASSQDSTYEQYF. The CDR3 nucleotides are TGTGCCAGCAGCCAAGATTCGACCTACGAGCAGTACTTC.

V is TRBV10-1 and J is TRBJ1-1; tentative D call: TRBD1 (5 bases). Germline V gives CDR1 WNHNN, CDR2 SYGVQD (reference sequence). This CDR3 contains 13 residues. V was clipped by 6 bases and J by 7 bases, with 15 bases between them. The CDR3 coding sequence is TGCGCCAGCAGAATTTCGGGGGGGGATGAAGCTTTCTTT. Encoded protein: CASRISGGDEAFF.

The rearrangement uses TRBV20-1 and TRBJ2-7, with TRBD2 as a possible D gene (5 bases). V was trimmed by 5 bases and J by 3 bases, leaving 8 bases between them. This CDR3 region has 11 residues. Germline lookup yields CDR1 DFQATT and CDR2 SNEGSKA (reference sequence). The CDR3 loop is CSADRDYEQYF. CDR3 nucleotide sequence: TGCAGTGCTGACCGGGACTACGAGCAGTACTTC.